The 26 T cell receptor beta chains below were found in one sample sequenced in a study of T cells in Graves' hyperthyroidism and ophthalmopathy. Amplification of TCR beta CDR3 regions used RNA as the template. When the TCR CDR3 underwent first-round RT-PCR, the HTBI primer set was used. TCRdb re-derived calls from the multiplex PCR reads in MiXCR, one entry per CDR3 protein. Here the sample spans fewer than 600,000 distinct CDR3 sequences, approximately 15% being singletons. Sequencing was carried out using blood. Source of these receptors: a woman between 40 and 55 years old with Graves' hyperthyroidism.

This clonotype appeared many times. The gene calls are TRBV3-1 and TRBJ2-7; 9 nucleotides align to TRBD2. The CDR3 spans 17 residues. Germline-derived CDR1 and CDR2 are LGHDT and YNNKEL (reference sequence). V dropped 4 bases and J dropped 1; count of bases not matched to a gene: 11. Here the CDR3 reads CASSPAALAGASYEQYF. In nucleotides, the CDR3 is TGTGCCAGCAGCCCGGCTGCCTTAGCGGGAGCTTCCTACGAGCAGTACTTC.

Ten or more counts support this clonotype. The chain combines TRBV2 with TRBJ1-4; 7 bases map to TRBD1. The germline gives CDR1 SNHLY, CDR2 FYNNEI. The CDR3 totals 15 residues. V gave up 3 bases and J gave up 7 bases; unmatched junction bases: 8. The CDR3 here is CASSDTDREGEKLFF. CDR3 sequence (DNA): TGTGCCAGCAGTGATACTGACAGGGAGGGTGAAAAACTGTTTTTT.

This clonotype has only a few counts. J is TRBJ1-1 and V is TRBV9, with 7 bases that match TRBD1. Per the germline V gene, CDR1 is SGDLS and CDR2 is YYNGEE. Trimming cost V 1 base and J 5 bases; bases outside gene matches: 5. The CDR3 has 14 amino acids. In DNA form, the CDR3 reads TGTGCCAGCAGCGTAACAGGGGAGAAAACTGAAGCTTTCTTT. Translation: CASSVTGEKTEAFF.

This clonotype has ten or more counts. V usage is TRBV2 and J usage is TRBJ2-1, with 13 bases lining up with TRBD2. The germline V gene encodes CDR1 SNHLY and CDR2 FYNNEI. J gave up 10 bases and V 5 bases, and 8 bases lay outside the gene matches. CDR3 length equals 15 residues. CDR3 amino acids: CASSKLAGGPQEQFF. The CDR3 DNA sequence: TGTGCCAGCAGTAAACTAGCGGGAGGGCCTCAGGAGCAGTTCTTC.

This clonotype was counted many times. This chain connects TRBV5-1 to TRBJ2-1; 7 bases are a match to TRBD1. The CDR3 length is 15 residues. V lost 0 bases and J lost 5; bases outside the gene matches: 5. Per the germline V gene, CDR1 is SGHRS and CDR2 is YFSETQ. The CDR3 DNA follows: TGCGCCAGCAGCTTGGAGGGACAGCCCCACAATGAGCAGTTCTTC. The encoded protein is CASSLEGQPHNEQFF.

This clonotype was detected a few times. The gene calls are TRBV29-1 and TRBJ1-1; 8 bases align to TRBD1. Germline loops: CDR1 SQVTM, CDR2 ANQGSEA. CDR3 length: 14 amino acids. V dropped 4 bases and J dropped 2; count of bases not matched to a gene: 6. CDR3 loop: CSVAPQGGNTEAFF. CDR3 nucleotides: TGCAGCGTTGCCCCACAGGGGGGAAACACTGAAGCTTTCTTT. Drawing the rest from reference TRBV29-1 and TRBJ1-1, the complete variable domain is SAVISQKPSRDICQRGTSLTIQCQVDSQVTMMFWYRQQPGQSLTLIATANQGSEATYESGFVIDKFPISRPNLTFSTLTVSNMSPEDSSIYLCSVAPQGGNTEAFFGQGTRLTVV.

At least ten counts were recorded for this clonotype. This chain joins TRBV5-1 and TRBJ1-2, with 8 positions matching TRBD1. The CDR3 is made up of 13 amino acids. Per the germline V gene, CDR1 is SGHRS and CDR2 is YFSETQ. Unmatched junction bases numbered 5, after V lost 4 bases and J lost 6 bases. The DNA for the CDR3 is TGCGCCAGCAGCGGAGACAGGGGACATGGCTACACCTTC. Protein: CASSGDRGHGYTF.

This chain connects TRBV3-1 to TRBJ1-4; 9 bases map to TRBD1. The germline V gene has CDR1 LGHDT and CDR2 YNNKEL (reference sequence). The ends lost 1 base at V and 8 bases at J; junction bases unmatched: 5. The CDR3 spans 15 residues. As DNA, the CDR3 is TGTGCCAGCAGCCAAGCGGGACAGGGAAGGGAAAAACTGTTTTTT. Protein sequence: CASSQAGQGREKLFF.

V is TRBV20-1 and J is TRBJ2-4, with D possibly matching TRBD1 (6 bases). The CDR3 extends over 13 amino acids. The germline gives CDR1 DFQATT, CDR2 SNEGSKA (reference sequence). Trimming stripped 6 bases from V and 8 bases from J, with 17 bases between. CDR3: CSAQGLAGYIQYF. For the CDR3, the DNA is TGCAGTGCCCAGGGGCTAGCCGGGTACATTCAGTACTTC.

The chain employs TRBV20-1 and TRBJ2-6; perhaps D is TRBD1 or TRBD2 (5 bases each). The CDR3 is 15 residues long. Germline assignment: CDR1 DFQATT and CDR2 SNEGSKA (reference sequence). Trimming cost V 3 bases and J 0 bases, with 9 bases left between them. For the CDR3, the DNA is TGCAGTGCTAGTGGGGGAAGCTCTGGGGCCAACGTCCTGACTTTC. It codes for CSASGGSSGANVLTF.

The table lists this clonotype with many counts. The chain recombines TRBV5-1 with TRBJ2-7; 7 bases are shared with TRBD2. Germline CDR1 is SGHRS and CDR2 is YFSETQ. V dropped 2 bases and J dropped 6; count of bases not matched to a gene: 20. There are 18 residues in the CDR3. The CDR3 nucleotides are TGCGCCAGCAGCTTCCGGGACTACCATAACCATTTTACAACCGAGCAGTACTTC. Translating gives CASSFRDYHNHFTTEQYF.

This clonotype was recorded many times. Here the CDR3 reads CASSKGQGDTEAFF. DNA for the CDR3: TGCGCCAGCAGCAAGGGACAGGGGGACACTGAAGCTTTCTTT. The chain is built from TRBV5-1 and TRBJ1-1; 11 bases agree with TRBD1. With 4 bases clipped from V and 3 bases from J, the junction kept 2 bases outside the gene matches. Germline V gene sequence: CDR1 SGHRS, CDR2 YFSETQ. The CDR3 is 14 residues long.

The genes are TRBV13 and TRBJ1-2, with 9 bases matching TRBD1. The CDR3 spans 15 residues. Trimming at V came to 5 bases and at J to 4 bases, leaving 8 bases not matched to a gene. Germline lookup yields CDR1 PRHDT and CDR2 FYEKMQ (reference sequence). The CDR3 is CASSPTPGQGYGYTF. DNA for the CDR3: TGTGCCAGCAGCCCAACCCCGGGACAGGGCTATGGCTACACCTTC.

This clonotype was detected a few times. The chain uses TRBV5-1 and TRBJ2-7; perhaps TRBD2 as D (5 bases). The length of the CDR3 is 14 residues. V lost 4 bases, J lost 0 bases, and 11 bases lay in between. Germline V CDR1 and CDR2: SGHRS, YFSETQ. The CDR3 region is CASSPDLASYEQYF. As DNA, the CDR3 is TGCGCCAGCAGCCCGGACTTAGCCTCCTACGAGCAGTACTTC.

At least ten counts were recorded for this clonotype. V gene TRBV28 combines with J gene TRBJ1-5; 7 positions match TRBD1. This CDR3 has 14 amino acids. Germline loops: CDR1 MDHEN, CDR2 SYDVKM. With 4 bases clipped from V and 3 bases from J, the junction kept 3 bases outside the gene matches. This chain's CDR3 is CASSWTGINQPQHF. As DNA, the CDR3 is TGTGCCAGCAGTTGGACAGGAATCAATCAGCCCCAGCATTTT.

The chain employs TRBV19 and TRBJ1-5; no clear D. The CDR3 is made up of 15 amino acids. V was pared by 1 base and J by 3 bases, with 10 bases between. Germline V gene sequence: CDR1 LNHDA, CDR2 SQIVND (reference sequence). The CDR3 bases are TGTGCCAGTAGTATAGGTCCCGGAGACAATCAGCCCCAGCATTTT. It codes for CASSIGPGDNQPQHF.

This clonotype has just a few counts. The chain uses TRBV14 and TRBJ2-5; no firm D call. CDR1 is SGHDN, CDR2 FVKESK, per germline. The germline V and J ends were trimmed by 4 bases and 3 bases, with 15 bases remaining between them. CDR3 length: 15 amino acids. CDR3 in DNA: TGTGCCAGCAGCCCCCAGAGCTGGGGAAAAGAGACCCAGTACTTC. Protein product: CASSPQSWGKETQYF. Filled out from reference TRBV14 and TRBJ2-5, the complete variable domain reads EAGVTQFPSHSVIEKGQTVTLRCDPISGHDNLYWYRRVMGKEIKFLLHFVKESKQDESGMPNNRFLAERTGGTYSTLKVQPAELEDSGVYFCASSPQSWGKETQYFGPGTRLLVL.

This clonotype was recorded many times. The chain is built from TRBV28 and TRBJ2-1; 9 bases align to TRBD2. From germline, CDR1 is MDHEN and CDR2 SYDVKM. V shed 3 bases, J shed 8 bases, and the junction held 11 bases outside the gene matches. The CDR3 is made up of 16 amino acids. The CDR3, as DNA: TGTGCCAGCAGTTTCACCCTAGCGGGGCTTGAGGATGAGCAGTTCTTC. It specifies CASSFTLAGLEDEQFF.

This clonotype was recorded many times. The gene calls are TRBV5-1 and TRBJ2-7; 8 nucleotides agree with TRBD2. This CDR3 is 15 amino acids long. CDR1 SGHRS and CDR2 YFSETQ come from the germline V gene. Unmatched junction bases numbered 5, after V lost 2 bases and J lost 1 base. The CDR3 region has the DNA TGCGCCAGCAGCTTTGGGCGGGAGGCATCCTACGAGCAGTACTTC. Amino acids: CASSFGREASYEQYF.

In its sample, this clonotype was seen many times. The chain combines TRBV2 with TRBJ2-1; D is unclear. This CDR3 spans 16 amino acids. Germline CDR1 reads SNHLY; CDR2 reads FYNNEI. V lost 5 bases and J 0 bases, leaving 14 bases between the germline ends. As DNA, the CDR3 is TGTGCCAGCAGTCCACGTGACGTGAGCTCCTACAATGAGCAGTTCTTC. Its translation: CASSPRDVSSYNEQFF.

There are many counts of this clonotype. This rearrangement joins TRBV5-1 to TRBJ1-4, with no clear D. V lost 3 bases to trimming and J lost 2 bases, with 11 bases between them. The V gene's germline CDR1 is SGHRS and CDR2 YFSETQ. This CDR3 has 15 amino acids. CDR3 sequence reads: CASSSIPGTNEKLFF. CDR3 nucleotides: TGCGCCAGCAGCTCGATTCCTGGGACTAATGAAAAACTGTTTTTT.

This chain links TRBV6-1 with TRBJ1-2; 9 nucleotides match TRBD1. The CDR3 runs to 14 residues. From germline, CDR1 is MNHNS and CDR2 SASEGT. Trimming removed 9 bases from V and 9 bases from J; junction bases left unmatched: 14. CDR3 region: CASSMTGTGLSYTF. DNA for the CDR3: TGTGCCAGTTCGATGACCGGGACAGGGTTAAGCTACACCTTC.

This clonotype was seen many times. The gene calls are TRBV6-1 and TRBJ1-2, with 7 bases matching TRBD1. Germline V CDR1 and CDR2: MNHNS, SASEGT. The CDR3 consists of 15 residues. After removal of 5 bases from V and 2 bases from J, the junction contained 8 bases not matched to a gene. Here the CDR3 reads CASSPPGQINYGYTF. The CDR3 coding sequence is TGTGCCAGCAGTCCGCCGGGACAGATCAACTATGGCTACACCTTC.

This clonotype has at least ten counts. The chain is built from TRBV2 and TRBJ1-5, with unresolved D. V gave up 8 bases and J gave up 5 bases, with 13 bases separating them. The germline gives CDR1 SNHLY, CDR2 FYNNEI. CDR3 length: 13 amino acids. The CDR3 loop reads CASRLYGDQPQHF. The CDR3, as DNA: TGTGCCAGCCGGTTGTACGGGGATCAGCCCCAGCATTTT.

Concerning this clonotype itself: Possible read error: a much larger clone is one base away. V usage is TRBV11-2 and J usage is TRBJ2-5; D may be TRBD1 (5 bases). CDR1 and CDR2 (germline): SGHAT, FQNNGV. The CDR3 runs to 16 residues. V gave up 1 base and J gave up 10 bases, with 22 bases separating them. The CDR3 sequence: CASSLGRRQNTIDQYF. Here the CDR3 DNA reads TGTGCCAGCAGCTTAGGTCGGCGACAGAACACAATTGACCAGTACTTC.

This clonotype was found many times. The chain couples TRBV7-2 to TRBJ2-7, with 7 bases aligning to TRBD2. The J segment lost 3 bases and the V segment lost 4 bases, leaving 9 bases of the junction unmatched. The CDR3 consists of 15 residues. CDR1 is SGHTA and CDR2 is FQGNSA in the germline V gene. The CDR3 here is CASSSLGLAVYEQYF. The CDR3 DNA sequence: TGTGCCAGCAGCTCCTTGGGGCTAGCGGTCTACGAGCAGTACTTC.